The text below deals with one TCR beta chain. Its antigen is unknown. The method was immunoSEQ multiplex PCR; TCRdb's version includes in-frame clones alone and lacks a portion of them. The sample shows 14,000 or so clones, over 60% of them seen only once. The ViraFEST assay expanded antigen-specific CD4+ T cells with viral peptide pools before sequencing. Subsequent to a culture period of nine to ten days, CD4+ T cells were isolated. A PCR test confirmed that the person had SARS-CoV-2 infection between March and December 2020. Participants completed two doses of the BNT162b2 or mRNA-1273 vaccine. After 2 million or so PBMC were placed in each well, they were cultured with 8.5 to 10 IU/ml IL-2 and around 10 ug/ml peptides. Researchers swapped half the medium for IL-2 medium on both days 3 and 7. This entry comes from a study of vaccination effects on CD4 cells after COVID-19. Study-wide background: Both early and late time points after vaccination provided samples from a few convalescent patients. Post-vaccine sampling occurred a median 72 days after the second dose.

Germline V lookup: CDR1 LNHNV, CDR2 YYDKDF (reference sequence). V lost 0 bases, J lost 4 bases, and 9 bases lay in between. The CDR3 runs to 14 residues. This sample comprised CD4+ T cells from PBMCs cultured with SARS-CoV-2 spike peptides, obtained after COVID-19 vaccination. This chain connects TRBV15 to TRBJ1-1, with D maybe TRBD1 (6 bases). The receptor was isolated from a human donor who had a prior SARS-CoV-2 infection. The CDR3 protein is CATSRDWGATEAFF. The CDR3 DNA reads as TGTGCCACCAGCAGAGACTGGGGGGCCACTGAAGCTTTCTTT. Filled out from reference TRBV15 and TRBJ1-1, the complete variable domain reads DAMVIQNPRYQVTQFGKPVTLSCSQTLNHNVMYWYQQKSSQAPKLLFHYYDKDFNNEADTPDNFQSRRPNTSFCFLDIRSPGLGDTAMYLCATSRDWGATEAFFGQGTRLTVV.